Detailed here is one T cell receptor beta chain. Time point denoted: pre-sensitization, week 0. Specified treatment: therapeutic diphenylcyclopropenone sensitization with weekly scalp DPC. Total RNA was isolated from whole blood that had not been fractionated. Library preparation tagged each individual cDNA molecule with a unique molecular identifier. TCRdb re-called the RACE reads with MiXCR, one entry per CDR3 protein. This sample has a few hundred thousand distinct CDR3 sequences, with about 8.6% found just once. The source of the sample is a study of human T cells and chemical hapten exposure. Study context: Alopecia areata, totalis or universalis was found in mostly female patients.

Deletions cut 7 bases from V and 7 bases from J, with 5 bases between. CDR1 and CDR2 from the germline V gene are MNHEY and SMNVEV (reference sequence). This CDR3 has 10 amino acids. The chain has TRBV27 and TRBJ1-5; no clear D. The sequenced sample was whole blood, obtained in connection with sensitization to the hapten diphenylcyclopropenone (DPC). This TCR was sampled from a woman aged 35 to 49 with alopecia areata. Some clones in this sample may be carry-over from other donors' samples. The CDR3: CASTPQPQHF. The CDR3 DNA follows: TGTGCCAGCACCCCCCAGCCCCAGCATTTT.